This T cell receptor beta chain was sequenced during a study of breast tumors, draining lymph nodes, adjacent tissues. A single record per CDR3 protein comes from TCRdb applying MiXCR to the multiplex PCR reads. The table lists about 89,000 distinct CDR3 sequences, over 25% of them singletons, with 8.1% in the top ten. The lymph nodes were axillary draining lymph nodes from breast cancer patients. The trim removed 4 bases at V and 3 bases at J, leaving 12 bases unmatched. Germline CDR1 SNHLY, CDR2 FYNNEI. The length of the CDR3 is 16 residues. Ten or more counts support this clonotype. The source material was axillary lymph node tissue. This TCR was sampled from a female donor with breast cancer. Some clones in this sample may be carry-over from other donors' samples. V is TRBV2 and J is TRBJ2-7; the match to TRBD2 covers 7 bases. CDR3 sequence reads: CASSAGEGREGYEQYF. The CDR3 bases are TGTGCCAGCAGTGCCGGGGAGGGGCGCGAAGGCTACGAGCAGTACTTC. The variable domain in full, with the rest retrieved from reference TRBV2 and TRBJ2-7, is EPEVTQTPSHQVTQMGQEVILRCVPISNHLYFYWYRQILGQKVEFLVSFYNNEISEKSEIFDDQFSVERPDGSNFTLKIRSTKLEDSAMYFCASSAGEGREGYEQYFGPGTRLTVT.